The 23 T cell receptor beta chains presented below share a single source sample, sequenced in a study of breast tumors, draining lymph nodes, adjacent tissues. The lymph nodes were axillary draining lymph nodes from breast cancer patients. Each CDR3 protein gets one entry after TCRdb re-called the multiplex PCR reads with MiXCR. The sample lists around 300,000 distinct CDR3 sequences, 30% to 35% occurring once. Sample: axillary lymph node tissue. Receptors originate from a female donor with breast cancer. Some clones in this sample may be carry-over from other donors' samples.

This clonotype was recorded at least ten times. The chain combines TRBV20-1 with TRBJ2-7; TRBD2 aligns across 9 bases. Germline V gene sequence: CDR1 DFQATT, CDR2 SNEGSKA (reference sequence). V lost 0 bases to trimming and J lost 3 bases; unmatched junction nucleotides: 3. The CDR3 consists of 14 residues. Here the CDR3 reads CSARDSGSFYEQYF. CDR3 nucleotide sequence: TGCAGTGCTAGAGATAGCGGGAGTTTCTACGAGCAGTACTTC.

The rearrangement joins TRBV7-2 to TRBJ2-6; 9 nucleotides line up with TRBD1. Germline-derived CDR1 and CDR2 are SGHTA and FQGNSA. The CDR3 has 21 residues. The V gene end was trimmed by 5 bases and the J gene end by 0 bases; junction bases not matched to a gene: 17. The CDR3 DNA reads as TGTGCCAGCAGCAGGGGACAGGGAGTCCCCGGGCTGTGCTCTGGGGCCAACGTCCTGACTTTC. Translation: CASSRGQGVPGLCSGANVLTF.

The rearrangement joins TRBV11-2 to TRBJ1-1, with D unresolved. Germline CDR1 reads SGHAT; CDR2 reads FQNNGV. Trimming pared 6 bases from V and 1 base from J, leaving 12 bases between. This CDR3 has 14 amino acids. The CDR3 here is CASRSWTSNTEAFF. CDR3 nucleotides: TGTGCCAGCAGATCGTGGACTTCGAACACTGAAGCTTTCTTT.

The V and J genes are TRBV11-2 and TRBJ2-1, with 8 nucleotides matching TRBD2. The length of the CDR3 is 15 residues. Germline CDR1 reads SGHAT; CDR2 reads FQNNGV. The trim removed 1 base at V and 3 bases at J, leaving 2 bases unmatched. CDR3 nucleotide sequence: TGTGCCAGCAGCTTAGGAGGGACTAGCTACAATGAGCAGTTCTTC. Translating gives CASSLGGTSYNEQFF.

The sample holds many counts of this clonotype. The chain couples TRBV19 to TRBJ2-6, with TRBD1 matching 10 bases. The J segment lost 1 base and the V segment lost 5 bases, leaving 5 bases of the junction unmatched. The CDR3 is 17 amino acids. CDR1 and CDR2 (germline): LNHDA, SQIVND (reference sequence). The DNA for the CDR3 is TGTGCCAGTAGTCGGACAGGGGGATTATCTGGGGCCAACGTCCTGACTTTC. Encoded protein: CASSRTGGLSGANVLTF.

This chain uses TRBV24-1 with TRBJ2-5, with a possible D match to TRBD2 (6 bases). This CDR3 has 16 amino acids. CDR1 and CDR2 (germline): KGHDR, SFDVKD. Deletions cut 1 base from V and 4 bases from J, with 15 bases between. CDR3 sequence reads: CATSDFNTGVGETQYF. CDR3 coding DNA: TGTGCCACCAGTGATTTTAATACGGGGGTGGGAGAGACCCAGTACTTC.

To note about this clonotype: A read error may be the cause here, since a much bigger clone is one base away. Lacking the conserved final phenylalanine or tryptophan, this CDR3 likely reflects a read error. The chain recombines TRBV11-3 with TRBJ2-3; D is unresolved. The CDR3 extends over 13 amino acids. Trimming stripped 3 bases from V and 2 bases from J, with 6 bases between. Germline V lookup: CDR1 SGHNT, CDR2 YENEEA. For the CDR3, the DNA is TGTGCCAGCAGCTTCCGGAACACAGATACGCAGTATCTT. Translated, it gives CASSFRNTDTQYL.

Remarks on this clonotype: It may be a read error: a sequence one base away is much more abundant. A read error is likely, as this CDR3 ends without the conserved phenylalanine or tryptophan. It is unclear where the CDR3 begins or ends on the DNA, so no DNA is shown, and the CDR3 is as TCRdb lists it. The chain has TRBV19 and TRBJ1-6. Inclusive of both ends, the CDR3 amounts to 11 amino acids. CDR1 and CDR2 from the germline V gene are LNHDA and SQIVND (reference sequence). CDR3 protein: CASRGNSPPHS.

This clonotype was counted at least ten times. This sequence joins TRBV6-5 and TRBJ1-6; no reliable D call. The V end was cut by 8 bases, the J end by 9 bases, with 11 bases between. The CDR3 has 12 residues. CDR1 and CDR2 (germline): MNHEY, SVGAGI. CDR3 region: CASRNGGSPLHF. CDR3 DNA sequence: TGTGCCAGCCGTAACGGAGGTTCACCCCTCCACTTT.

This clonotype has at least ten counts. The chain combines TRBV29-1 with TRBJ2-3; 10 nucleotides agree with TRBD1. From germline, CDR1 is SQVTM and CDR2 ANQGSEA. The CDR3 sequence is 16 residues long. V shed 3 bases and J 1 base; nucleotides not matched to a gene: 7. The CDR3 sequence: CSVDGEGTGGTDTQYF. The DNA for the CDR3 is TGCAGCGTTGATGGGGAAGGGACAGGGGGCACAGATACGCAGTATTTT.

The table lists this clonotype with many counts. The chain uses TRBV24-1 and TRBJ1-5; TRBD1 agrees at 8 bases. The germline V gene has CDR1 KGHDR and CDR2 SFDVKD. The CDR3 length is 17 residues. V gave up 0 bases and J gave up 0 bases; unmatched junction bases: 3. The CDR3 DNA is TGTGCCACCAGTGATTTGCAGGGACAGGATAGCAATCAGCCCCAGCATTTT. This translates into CATSDLQGQDSNQPQHF.

In its sample, this clonotype was seen many times. This sequence joins TRBV5-1 and TRBJ2-1; D is uncertain. Germline-derived CDR1 and CDR2 are SGHRS and YFSETQ. The length of the CDR3 is 13 residues. Trimming pared 2 bases from V and 5 bases from J, leaving 8 bases between. This chain's CDR3 is CASSLRLNNEQFF. The CDR3, as DNA: TGCGCCAGCAGCTTAAGACTCAACAATGAGCAGTTCTTC.

This clonotype was counted between two and nine times. This could be a read error, since a much larger clone is one nucleotide away. This rearrangement joins TRBV11-2 to TRBJ2-1; 8 bases map to TRBD1. Germline CDR1 SGHAT, CDR2 FQNNGV. V shed 5 bases, J shed 12 bases, and the junction held 15 bases outside the gene matches. The CDR3 covers 15 residues. CDR3 amino acids: CASSPQDREGDGQFF. The CDR3 nucleotides read TGTGCCAGCAGCCCCCAGGACAGGGAAGGGGATGGGCAGTTCTTC.

A few counts support this clonotype. A much larger clonotype is one base distant, so this may be a read error. The chain employs TRBV29-1 and TRBJ2-7; D might be TRBD1 (5 bases). CDR1 is SQVTM and CDR2 is ANQGSEA in the germline V gene. The length of the CDR3 is 13 residues. The CDR3 DNA reads TGCGGCGTTGTTGGCAGGGCAGCTCCAGAGCAGTACTTC. Its protein is CGVVGRAAPEQYF.

As regards this clonotype: This could be a read error, since a much larger clone is one nucleotide away. This chain connects TRBV5-1 to TRBJ2-1; D not certain. V lost 5 bases and J lost 5, with 11 bases in between. The CDR3 extends over 13 amino acids. The germline V gene has CDR1 SGHRS and CDR2 YFSETQ. The CDR3 loop is CASRPLNHNEQFF. The CDR3 nucleotides are TGCGCCAGCAGACCTTTAAATCACAATGAGCAGTTCTTC.

This clonotype was seen at least ten times. The chain combines TRBV15 with TRBJ2-3, with 11 nucleotides matching TRBD2. CDR1 and CDR2 from the germline V gene are LNHNV and YYDKDF (reference sequence). Trimming removed 3 bases from V and 2 bases from J; junction bases left unmatched: 7. The CDR3 consists of 17 residues. The CDR3 loop reads CATSRGEGLAVTDTQYF. CDR3 nucleotide sequence: TGTGCCACCAGCAGGGGGGAGGGACTAGCGGTCACAGATACGCAGTATTTT.

This clonotype was counted at least ten times. The chain carries TRBV6-4 and TRBJ2-7; 10 bases match TRBD1. Germline CDR1 and CDR2: MRHNA and SNTAGT. V lost 4 bases to trimming and J lost 7 bases; unmatched junction nucleotides: 13. The CDR3 length is 16 residues. CDR3 amino acids: CASSVFRQGALGEQYF. The DNA for the CDR3 is TGTGCCAGCAGTGTTTTTCGACAGGGGGCCCTGGGGGAGCAGTACTTC.

This clonotype was observed at least ten times. The rearrangement uses TRBV20-1 and TRBJ2-1; D not resolved. The CDR3 spans 11 residues. V shed 4 bases and J shed 7 bases, with 8 bases lying between them. Per the germline V gene, CDR1 is DFQATT and CDR2 is SNEGSKA (reference sequence). DNA of the CDR3: TGCAGTGCTACTAGGCGGAATGAGCAGTTCTTC. It encodes CSATRRNEQFF.

This clonotype was observed at least ten times. The rearrangement joins TRBV20-1 to TRBJ1-2; D is unresolved. The CDR3 is 11 amino acids. The germline V and J ends were trimmed by 6 bases and 4 bases, with 9 bases remaining between them. CDR1 is DFQATT, CDR2 SNEGSKA, per germline (reference sequence). CDR3 residues: CSATLVYGYTF. As DNA, the CDR3 is TGCAGTGCCACCTTGGTCTATGGCTACACCTTC.

Comments on this clonotype: A read error may explain this, as a much larger clone is one base away. This chain uses TRBV5-5 with TRBJ2-1, with TRBD2 matching 10 bases. Per the germline V gene, CDR1 is SGHKS and CDR2 is YYEKEE (reference sequence). The CDR3 spans 15 residues. CDR3: CASSFRTSGVNEQSF. The CDR3 region has the DNA TGTGCCAGCAGCTTCCGGACTAGCGGAGTAAATGAGCAGTCCTTC.

This clonotype showed up many times. The chain combines TRBV20-1 with TRBJ2-5, with TRBD1 matching over 10 bases. CDR1 DFQATT and CDR2 SNEGSKA come from the germline V gene (reference sequence). CDR3 length: 15 residues. V trimming: 1 base; J trimming: 4 bases; junction bases outside the gene matches: 6. CDR3 in DNA: TGCAGTGCTAGAGGGGACAGGGGAATCGGAGAGACCCAGTACTTC. This encodes CSARGDRGIGETQYF.

The sample holds many counts of this clonotype. The rearrangement links TRBV20-1 to TRBJ2-7; maybe TRBD1 (5 bases). Trimming took off 6 bases at V and 5 bases at J, with 23 bases between the two ends. Germline V gives CDR1 DFQATT, CDR2 SNEGSKA (reference sequence). The CDR3 has 15 amino acids. CDR3 nucleotides: TGCAGTGCCGAACCTCTTGGCAGGGCCCCCAACGAGCAGTACTTC. Translated, it gives CSAEPLGRAPNEQYF.

This clonotype was detected only a few times. Mismatch with germline at one junction end may stem from a read error. The V and J genes are TRBV28 and TRBJ2-3; D tentatively reads TRBD1 or TRBD2 (5 bases each). CDR3 length: 15 residues. Germline loops: CDR1 MDHEN, CDR2 SYDVKM. CDR3: CASSSGPTTSDTQFF. DNA for the CDR3: TGTGCCAGCAGTTCGGGACCGACGACCTCAGATACGCAGTTTTTT. The full variable domain, with the rest looked up from reference TRBV28 and TRBJ2-3, is DVKVTQSSRYLVKRTGEKVFLECVQDMDHENMFWYRQDPGLGLRLIYFSYDVKMKEKGDIPEGYSVSREKKERFSLILESASTNQTSMYLCASSSGPTTSDTQFFGPGTRLTVL.